The next 3 T cell receptor beta chains were all read from a single sample in a study of shared clonotypes between healthy human individuals. The assay was immunoSEQ multiplex PCR, and TCRdb's table has in-frame clones only and misses some. The top ten hold over 0.1% of the sample, which has under 700,000 clones, 85% to 95% seen once. Naivety among CD8 cells was defined by CD45RO negativity and positive CCR7 selection, thereby excluding terminally differentiated effector memory CD45RA+ cells. Sample: naive CD8+ T cells sorted from blood. Receptor source: a woman younger than 45 in good health.

The gene calls are TRBV19 and TRBJ1-5; D gene unclear. This CDR3 has 16 amino acids. Germline assignment: CDR1 LNHDA and CDR2 SQIVND (reference sequence). Trimming shortened V by 5 bases and J by 6 bases, and 20 bases separated the two germline ends. The CDR3 here is CASSPRTPSDGQPQHF. The CDR3 bases are TGTGCCAGTAGTCCCCGGACCCCAAGCGATGGTCAGCCCCAGCATTTT.

This sequence joins TRBV5-3 and TRBJ1-1, with unresolved D. TRBV5-3 is treated as an ORF (open reading frame) with a function not yet certain. The CDR3 is 14 amino acids. The V end was cut by 4 bases, the J end by 1 base, with 11 bases between. Here the CDR3 reads CARSNGRANTEAFF. As DNA, the CDR3 is TGTGCCAGAAGCAACGGACGGGCGAACACTGAAGCTTTCTTT.

This chain connects TRBV14 to TRBJ2-4, with TRBD2 as a possible D gene (6 bases). The germline gives CDR1 SGHDN, CDR2 FVKESK. V was shortened by 4 bases and J by 11 bases, with 18 bases between the two germline ends. CDR3 length: 14 residues. In DNA form, the CDR3 reads TGTGCCAGCAGCCCCCCGGGGGTAAGGGTGGTTCAGTACTTC. Amino acids: CASSPPGVRVVQYF.